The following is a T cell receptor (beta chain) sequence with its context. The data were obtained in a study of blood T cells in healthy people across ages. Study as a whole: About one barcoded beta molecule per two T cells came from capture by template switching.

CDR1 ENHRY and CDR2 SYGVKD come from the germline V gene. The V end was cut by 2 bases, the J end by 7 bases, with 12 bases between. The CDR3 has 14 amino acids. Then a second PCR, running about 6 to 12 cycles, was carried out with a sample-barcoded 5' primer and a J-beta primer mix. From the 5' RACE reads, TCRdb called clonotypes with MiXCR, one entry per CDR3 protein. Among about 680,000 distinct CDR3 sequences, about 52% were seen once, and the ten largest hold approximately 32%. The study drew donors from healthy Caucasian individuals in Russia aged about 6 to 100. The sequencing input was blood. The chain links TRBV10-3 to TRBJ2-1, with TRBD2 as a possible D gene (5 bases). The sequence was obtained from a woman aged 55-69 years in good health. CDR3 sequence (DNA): TGTGCCATCAGTGAGAATGCAGCGGTTAATGAGCAGTTCTTC. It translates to CAISENAAVNEQFF.